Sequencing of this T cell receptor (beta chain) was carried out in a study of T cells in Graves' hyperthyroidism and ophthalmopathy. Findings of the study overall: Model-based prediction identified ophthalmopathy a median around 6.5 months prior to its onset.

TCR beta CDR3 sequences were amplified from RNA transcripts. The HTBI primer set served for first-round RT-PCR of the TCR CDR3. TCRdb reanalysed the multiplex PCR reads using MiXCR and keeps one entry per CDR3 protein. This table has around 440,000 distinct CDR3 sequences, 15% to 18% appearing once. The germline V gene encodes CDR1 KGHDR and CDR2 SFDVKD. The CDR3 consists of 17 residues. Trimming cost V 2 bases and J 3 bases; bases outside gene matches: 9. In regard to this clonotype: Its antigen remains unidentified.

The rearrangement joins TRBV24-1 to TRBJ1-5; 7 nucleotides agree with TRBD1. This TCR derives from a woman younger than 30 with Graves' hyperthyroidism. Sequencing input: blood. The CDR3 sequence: CATSDSRDSSLNQPQHF. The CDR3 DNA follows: TGTGCCACCAGTGATTCCCGGGACAGCTCTCTCAATCAGCCCCAGCATTTT.